The clone carrying this T cell receptor (beta chain) was seen many times. Its cognate antigen is unknown. The whole isolated RNA underwent reverse transcription, so sequencing captured expressed TCRB transcripts. TCRdb's table, derived via immunoSEQ multiplex PCR, lists solely in-frame clones and lacks some. The repertoire consists of about 290,000 clones, with under 8.5% occurring once and the leading ten covering over 0.8%. The data belong to a study of beta chain features in type 1 diabetes. Overall study findings and caveats: All four CD4+ subsets of Type 1 diabetes patients contained TCRB CDR3s that were moderately but significantly shorter.

CDR1 MDHEN and CDR2 SYDVKM come from the germline V gene. This CDR3 region has 13 residues. Trimming stripped 8 bases from V and 0 bases from J, with 8 bases between. Material: central memory CD4+ T cells from blood. The genes are TRBV28 and TRBJ1-5; no clear D. This clonotype was obtained from a woman under 30 in good health. DNA for the CDR3: TGTGCCAGCGGAAGCTATAGCAATCAGCCCCAGCATTTT. It encodes CASGSYSNQPQHF.